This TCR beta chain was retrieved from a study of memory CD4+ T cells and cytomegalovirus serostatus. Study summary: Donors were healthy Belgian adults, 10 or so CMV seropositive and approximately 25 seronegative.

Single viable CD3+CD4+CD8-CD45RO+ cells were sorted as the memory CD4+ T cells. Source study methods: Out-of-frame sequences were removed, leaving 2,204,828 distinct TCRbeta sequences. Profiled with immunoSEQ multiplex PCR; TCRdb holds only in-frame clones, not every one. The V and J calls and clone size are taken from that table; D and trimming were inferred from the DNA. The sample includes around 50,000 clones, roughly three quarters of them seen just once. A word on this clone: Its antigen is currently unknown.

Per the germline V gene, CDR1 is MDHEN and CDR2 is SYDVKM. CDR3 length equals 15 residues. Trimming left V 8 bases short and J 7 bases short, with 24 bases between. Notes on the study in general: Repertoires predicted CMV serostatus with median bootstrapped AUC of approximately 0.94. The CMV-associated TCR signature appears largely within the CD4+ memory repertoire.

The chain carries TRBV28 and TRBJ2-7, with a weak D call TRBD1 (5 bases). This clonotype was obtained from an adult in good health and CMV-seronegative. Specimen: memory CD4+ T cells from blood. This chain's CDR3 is CASGPIVGAAWEQYF. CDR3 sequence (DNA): TGTGCCAGCGGTCCAATCGTAGGGGCAGCGTGGGAGCAGTACTTC.